The entry below gives a single TCR beta chain sequence along with its context. What this receptor recognizes is not known. Base qualities are not recorded, but no much larger clone differs from it by a single base. The sample belongs to a study of technical replicates of blood from a handful of donors (dated 2017 in TCRdb). Library method: the immunoSEQ multiplex PCR assay. TCRdb obtained this table from immuneACCESS and retained in-frame rearrangements with V and J assigned. These tables miss some clones; where compared with another copy, unresolved V genes account for less than half of the shortfall, and the remainder is unexplained. This sample holds about 88,000 clones; around 93% were observed only once. The ten largest clones capture over 0.2% of the sample. Input material: T cells isolated from PBMCs. The TCR was taken from a human donor in good health.

CDR3 reads: CASSLGLNLADTQYF. In nucleotide form, the sequence is TGTGCCAGCAGTTTGGGACTAAACTTGGCAGATACGCAGTATTTT. Recombination joined TRBV28 with TRBJ2-3; a stretch of 7 junction bases matches TRBD2. Compared with germline, V lacks 3 bases and J lacks 4 bases; bases without a gene match: 7. The cysteine opens and the phenylalanine closes a CDR3 of 15 amino acids. The read is trimmed to its CDR3 DNA, 45 bases read in frame from base 1. In the germline V gene, CDR1 corresponds to MDHEN and CDR2 to SYDVKM. Supplemented by the reference TRBV28 and TRBJ2-3 proteins around the CDR3, the complete variable domain is DVKVTQSSRYLVKRTGEKVFLECVQDMDHENMFWYRQDPGLGLRLIYFSYDVKMKEKGDIPEGYSVSREKKERFSLILESASTNQTSMYLCASSLGLNLADTQYFGPGTRLTVL.